This T cell receptor (beta chain) was documented in a study of T cell responses to AZD1222 COVID-19 vaccine (dated by TCRdb to the early 2020s). Background for the entire study: Because spike-specific TCR depth and breadth did not differ between the two schedules, AZD1222 recipients who got a second dose at roughly 4 weeks were pooled with those who got a second dose at roughly 12 weeks. Trial participants were enrolled by age into subgroups of 18-55, 56-69 and 70-plus years, and around 140, 26 and 57 TCR-sequenced participants, respectively, were included in these subgroups. A total of 230 to 250 trial participants underwent TCR sequencing, of whom roughly 210 received two doses of AZD1222 and roughly 25 received two doses of the MenACWY control vaccine. Study-wide conclusions, independent of this receptor: Spike-specific TCR breadth and depth rose significantly after two AZD1222 doses compared with day 0 and with MenACWY recipients. Because no day 14 peak-response samples were available, the repertoires could be characterized only after the peak T cell response. The 56-69-year group was small, and its depth increase did not reach significance, likely because of low power. Only five or six AZD1222 recipients were SARS-CoV-2 seropositive at baseline, limiting conclusions about previously exposed vaccinees. Participants were mostly white British, with more females than males. The authors suggested clonal diversity may have been underestimated. Epitopes outside the regions mutated in the B.1.351 and B.1.1.7 variants were reportedly recognized by nearly half of the unique spike-specific TCRs. CD4 TCRs associated with the vaccine covered the entire spike protein, and the dominant responses were in regions 160-218 and 743-854.

Interpreted using the paper, the time point label stands for: baseline before first vaccination. Vaccinee samples came from UK trials COV001 and COV002, including a single-blind randomized controlled phase 2/3 trial of AZD1222 (ChAdOx1 nCoV-19) in healthy adults. Trial participant PBMC samples were collected at day 0 and day 28 after the second dose for TCRbeta chain sequencing. A remark on this clone: The antigen this receptor binds is unknown. Nothing much larger sits one base from this clone, and base qualities are not available.

The CDR3 regions of human TCRbeta chains were analyzed by immunosequencing. The published analysis was carried out like this. Repertoire TCRs were checked for matches against a reference library of SARS-CoV-2-specific TCRs that had been generated using the MIRA antigen-specificity platform. Breadth meant the fraction of unique TCRs that were SARS-CoV-2-associated, whereas depth meant the fraction of total T cells that were SARS-CoV-2-associated. Using the MIRA data, every spike-specific TCR was mapped to the spike region that the TCR reacted to and assigned to either a CD4 or a CD8 class. Log10-transformed breadth and depth values were compared by one-way ANOVA with Sidak's multiple comparisons tests. This immuneACCESS table, as held by TCRdb, lists in-frame sequences with V and J called but not all clones. Of the missing ones, under half trace to an unresolved V gene in checked studies; the others have no known cause. V and J calls and clone size are given by that table; D and trimming were obtained from the DNA. Recorded for this sample are roughly 100,000 clones; 85% to 90% of them occurred a single time. Around 5.1% of the sample is taken by the ten largest.

Trimming costs V 3 bases and J 0 bases, and their ends lie 9 bases apart. Counted from cysteine to phenylalanine, this CDR3 has 15 amino acids. Kept here is only the CDR3 DNA, which spans 45 bases and is read in frame from base 1. The germline V gene specifies MDHEN as CDR1 and SYDVKM as CDR2. The specimen was peripheral blood, collected on day 0 of AZD1222 vaccination. Rearrangement joined TRBV28 to TRBJ1-5; TRBD1 might be the D gene, on 6 matching bases. The receptor's source is an adult in good health. The CDR3 is CASSFGGDSNQPQHF. The bases read TGTGCCAGCAGTTTCGGGGGCGATAGCAATCAGCCCCAGCATTTT.